The 7 T cell receptor beta chains listed next were all sequenced from one sample in a study of cytomegalovirus exposure and HLA in healthy donors. A multiplex PCR was run with 60 Vbeta primers and 13 Jbeta primers. Assay used: immunoSEQ multiplex PCR; TCRdb lists only in-frame clones, some missing. The sample holds fewer than 150,000 clones, around 74% seen once. Sequencing input: PBMCs. The receptors were gathered from a man aged 60 to 75 in good health and CMV-seropositive.

The chain employs TRBV28 and TRBJ2-5; D possibly corresponds to TRBD1 (5 bases). This CDR3 has 16 residues. The V end lost 3 bases, the J end lost 5 bases, and 19 bases lay between the germline ends. The V gene's germline CDR1 is MDHEN and CDR2 SYDVKM. This CDR3 reads CASSLAPGRGVETQYF. CDR3 nucleotide sequence: TGTGCCAGCAGTTTGGCCCCTGGAAGGGGCGTTGAGACCCAGTACTTC.

The chain combines TRBV19 with TRBJ1-4, with 7 bases matching TRBD1. The trim removed 3 bases at V and 3 bases at J, leaving 4 bases unmatched. The germline gives CDR1 LNHDA, CDR2 SQIVND (reference sequence). There are 15 residues in the CDR3. CDR3 amino acids: CASSMGQRPNEKLFF. The CDR3, as DNA: TGTGCCAGTAGTATGGGACAGAGACCTAATGAAAAACTGTTTTTT.

This chain uses TRBV2 with TRBJ1-1; D may be TRBD1 (5 bases). The CDR3 has 14 amino acids. Germline loops: CDR1 SNHLY, CDR2 FYNNEI. Trimming took 4 bases from V and 3 from J, leaving 12 bases between them. CDR3: CASSGSGLDTEAFF. CDR3 sequence (DNA): TGTGCCAGCAGTGGTTCAGGGCTGGACACTGAAGCTTTCTTT. Complete variable domain (other parts from reference TRBV2 and TRBJ1-1): EPEVTQTPSHQVTQMGQEVILRCVPISNHLYFYWYRQILGQKVEFLVSFYNNEISEKSEIFDDQFSVERPDGSNFTLKIRSTKLEDSAMYFCASSGSGLDTEAFFGQGTRLTVV.

The chain recombines TRBV7-9 with TRBJ1-5; a weak D match, TRBD1 (6 bases). Germline assignment: CDR1 SEHNR and CDR2 FQNEAQ (reference sequence). V lost 3 bases to trimming and J lost 1 base, with 10 bases between them. The CDR3 runs to 15 residues. CDR3 sequence reads: CASSLGGGSNQPQHF. In nucleotides, the CDR3 is TGTGCCAGCAGCTTGGGCGGGGGCAGCAATCAGCCCCAGCATTTT.

The gene calls are TRBV5-1 and TRBJ2-7; the match to TRBD1 covers 7 bases. This CDR3 has 14 residues. With V trimmed by 6 bases and J by 3 bases, 9 bases remained unmatched. CDR1 SGHRS and CDR2 YFSETQ come from the germline V gene. The CDR3 here is CASKPGQYNYEQYF. The DNA of the CDR3 is TGCGCCAGCAAGCCGGGACAGTACAACTACGAGCAGTACTTC.

The chain employs TRBV9 and TRBJ1-5; tentatively, D is TRBD1 (5 bases). V gave up 0 bases and J gave up 4 bases, with 11 bases separating them. Germline CDR1 is SGDLS and CDR2 is YYNGEE. The CDR3 sequence is 15 residues long. The CDR3: CASSVEGNGNQPQHF. CDR3 bases: TGTGCCAGCAGCGTAGAGGGGAACGGGAATCAGCCCCAGCATTTT. The complete variable domain, with remaining parts taken from reference TRBV9 and TRBJ1-5, reads DSGVTQTPKHLITATGQRVTLRCSPRSGDLSVYWYQQSLDQGLQFLIQYYNGEERAKGNILERFSAQQFPDLHSELNLSSLELGDSALYFCASSVEGNGNQPQHFGDGTRLSIL.

The CDR3 sequence: CASTKRGSMNTEAFF. CDR3 sequence (DNA): TGTGCCAGCACCAAAAGGGGCAGTATGAACACTGAAGCTTTCTTT. J is TRBJ1-1 and V is TRBV11-2; D is possibly TRBD1 (5 bases). The CDR3 consists of 15 residues. Trimming took off 7 bases at V and 0 bases at J, with 15 bases between the two ends. Germline V lookup: CDR1 SGHAT, CDR2 FQNNGV. Full variable domain (remainder filled in from reference TRBV11-2 and TRBJ1-1): EAGVAQSPRYKIIEKRQSVAFWCNPISGHATLYWYQQILGQGPKLLIQFQNNGVVDDSQLPKDRFSAERLKGVDSTLKIQPAKLEDSAVYLCASTKRGSMNTEAFFGQGTRLTVV.